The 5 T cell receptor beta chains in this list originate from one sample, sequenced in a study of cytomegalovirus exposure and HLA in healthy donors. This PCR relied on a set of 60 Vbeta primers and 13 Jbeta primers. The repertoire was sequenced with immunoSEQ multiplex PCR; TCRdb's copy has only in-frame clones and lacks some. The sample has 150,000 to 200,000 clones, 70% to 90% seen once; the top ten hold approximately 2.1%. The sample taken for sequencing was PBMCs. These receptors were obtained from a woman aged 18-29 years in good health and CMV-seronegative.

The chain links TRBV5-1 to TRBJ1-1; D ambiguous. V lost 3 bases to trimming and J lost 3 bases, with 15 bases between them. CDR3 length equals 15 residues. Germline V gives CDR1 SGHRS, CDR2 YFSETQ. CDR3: CASSSEEGGYTEAFF. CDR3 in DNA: TGCGCCAGCAGCTCGGAAGAGGGCGGGTACACTGAAGCTTTCTTT.

CDR3 region: CASSLGQGDSPLHF. CDR3 DNA sequence: TGTGCCAGCAGCTTGGGACAGGGTGATTCACCCCTCCACTTT. The chain carries TRBV5-4 and TRBJ1-6; 7 bases match TRBD1. Unmatched junction bases numbered 2, after V lost 0 bases and J lost 8 bases. Germline V lookup: CDR1 SGHNT, CDR2 YYREEE (reference sequence). This CDR3 is 14 amino acids long.

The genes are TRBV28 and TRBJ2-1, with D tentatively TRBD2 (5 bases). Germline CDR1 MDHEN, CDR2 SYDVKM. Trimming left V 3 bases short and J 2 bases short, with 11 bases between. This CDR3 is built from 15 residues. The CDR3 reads CASSLALETYNEQFF. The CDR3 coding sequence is TGTGCCAGCAGTTTGGCACTAGAAACCTACAATGAGCAGTTCTTC. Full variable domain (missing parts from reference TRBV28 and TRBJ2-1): DVKVTQSSRYLVKRTGEKVFLECVQDMDHENMFWYRQDPGLGLRLIYFSYDVKMKEKGDIPEGYSVSREKKERFSLILESASTNQTSMYLCASSLALETYNEQFFGPGTRLTVL.

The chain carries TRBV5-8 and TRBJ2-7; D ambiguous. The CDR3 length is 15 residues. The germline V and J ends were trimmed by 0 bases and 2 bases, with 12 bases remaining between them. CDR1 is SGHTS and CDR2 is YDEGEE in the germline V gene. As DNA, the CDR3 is TGTGCCAGCAGCTTGGACGATAATGAGGCCTACGAGCAGTACTTC. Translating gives CASSLDDNEAYEQYF.

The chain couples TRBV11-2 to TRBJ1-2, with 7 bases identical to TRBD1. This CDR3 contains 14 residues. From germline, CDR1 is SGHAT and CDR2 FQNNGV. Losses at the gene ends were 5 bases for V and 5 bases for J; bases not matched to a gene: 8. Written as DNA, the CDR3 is TGTGCCAGCAGCACACAACCGACAGGGTATGGCTACACCTTC. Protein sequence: CASSTQPTGYGYTF.